The 32 T cell receptor beta chains given below trace back to one sample, sequenced in a study of Ad26.COV2.S vaccination and SARS-CoV-2 variants. Sequenced by immunoSEQ multiplex PCR; TCRdb stores in-frame clones only, minus some. The sample records around 370,000 clones, about 90% being singletons. The sequences come from peripheral blood, collected after recovery from COVID-19. Every receptor here comes from a human donor who had recovered from COVID-19.

The CDR3, as DNA: TGTGCCAGCAGTTGGGGGACAGGGGGGCCCACCGGGGAGCTGTTTTTT. Its protein is CASSWGTGGPTGELFF. The chain recombines TRBV27 with TRBJ2-2; TRBD1 agrees at 11 bases. V lost 4 bases, J lost 4 bases, and 5 bases stayed unmatched. The CDR3 runs 16 residues. From germline, CDR1 is MNHEY and CDR2 SMNVEV (reference sequence).

This chain uses TRBV13 with TRBJ1-3; the D gene is possibly TRBD1 (6 bases). This CDR3 comprises 14 residues. The V gene lost 4 bases and the J gene lost 3 bases, with 10 bases spanning the gap. Germline assignment: CDR1 PRHDT and CDR2 FYEKMQ (reference sequence). CDR3 sequence: CASSSGGRGNTIYF. CDR3 sequence (DNA): TGTGCCAGCAGCTCCGGGGGCCGTGGAAACACCATATATTTT.

The chain joins TRBV5-1 to TRBJ2-7, with 10 bases fitting TRBD1. Losses at the gene ends were 0 bases for V and 8 bases for J; bases not matched to a gene: 5. CDR1 and CDR2 (germline): SGHRS, YFSETQ. CDR3 length: 14 amino acids. The CDR3 loop reads CASSLGQGAQKQYF. The CDR3 DNA sequence: TGCGCCAGCAGCTTGGGACAGGGGGCGCAGAAGCAGTACTTC.

The table lists this clone with a count of one. V usage is TRBV12-5 and J usage is TRBJ1-3; D is unresolved. The CDR3 runs to 13 residues. Germline V CDR1 and CDR2: LGHNT, FRNRAP. V gave up 6 bases and J gave up 4 bases, with 10 bases separating them. The CDR3, as DNA: TGTGCTAGTGGCCCGGACCGAGGAAACACCATATATTTT. Translating gives CASGPDRGNTIYF.

This chain links TRBV14 with TRBJ2-1; the D gene is possibly TRBD1 (8 bases). Between the trimmed V and J ends, which lost 3 bases and 8 bases, there was a span of 23 bases. The CDR3 runs to 17 residues. Looked up from germline, CDR1 is SGHDN and CDR2 is FVKESK. CDR3 loop: CASSQLGAGQARHEQFF. CDR3 DNA: TGTGCCAGCAGCCAGTTGGGAGCGGGACAGGCGCGCCATGAGCAGTTCTTC.

This clone came up once. J is TRBJ1-2 and V is TRBV10-2; possible D gene TRBD1, 6 bases. The CDR3 contains 12 residues. Trimming left V 11 bases short and J 6 bases short, with 16 bases between. CDR1 is WSHSY and CDR2 is SAAADI in the germline V gene. The CDR3, as DNA: TGCGCCTCCCGGGGCGGGGGCAATGGCTACACCTTC. Protein product: CASRGGGNGYTF.

J is TRBJ1-5 and V is TRBV9, with D tentatively TRBD1 (6 bases). From germline, CDR1 is SGDLS and CDR2 YYNGEE. This CDR3 spans 16 amino acids. The V end lost 3 bases, the J end lost 0 bases, and 13 bases lay between the germline ends. CDR3 sequence reads: CASSAGTSYSNQPQHF. In DNA, the CDR3 is TGTGCCAGCAGCGCCGGGACAAGCTATAGCAATCAGCCCCAGCATTTT.

This clone has just one count. The gene calls are TRBV7-3 and TRBJ1-2; D ambiguous. V dropped 2 bases and J dropped 3 bases, with 16 bases sitting between them. Germline V lookup: CDR1 SGHTA, CDR2 FQGTGA. This CDR3 contains 16 residues. CDR3 amino acids: CASSLGPGVGHYGYTF. The CDR3 DNA follows: TGTGCCAGCAGCTTAGGACCGGGCGTTGGTCACTATGGCTACACCTTC.

This clone was seen a few times. The chain links TRBV10-1 to TRBJ1-1; perhaps TRBD1 as D (6 bases). This CDR3 contains 15 residues. Per germline, CDR1 WNHNN and CDR2 SYGVQD (reference sequence). Trimming removed 3 bases at V and 7 bases at J, with 18 bases between. In nucleotides, the CDR3 is TGCGCCAGCAGTGACTCTGACAGGTGGCCCGATGAAGCTTTCTTT. As protein: CASSDSDRWPDEAFF.

This clone appeared once. J is TRBJ2-1 and V is TRBV19, with 7 bases aligning to TRBD1. The CDR3 extends over 14 amino acids. Germline assignment: CDR1 LNHDA and CDR2 SQIVND (reference sequence). J gave up 6 bases and V 1 base, and 3 bases lay outside the gene matches. The CDR3 DNA reads TGTGCCAGTAGTATAGTCCCAGGGGGCAATGAGCAGTTCTTC. Protein product: CASSIVPGGNEQFF. The full variable domain, with the rest looked up from reference TRBV19 and TRBJ2-1, is DGGITQSPKYLFRKEGQNVTLSCEQNLNHDAMYWYRQDPGQGLRLIYYSQIVNDFQKGDIAEGYSVSREKKESFPLTVTSAQKNPTAFYLCASSIVPGGNEQFFGPGTRLTVL.

This chain links TRBV3-1 (or the pseudogene TRBV3-2) with TRBJ1-4; no clear D. Germline V CDR1 and CDR2: LGHDT, YNNKEL (reference sequence). V was shortened by 4 bases and J by 3 bases, with 12 bases between the two germline ends. The CDR3 loop spans 15 amino acids. The CDR3 sequence: CASSLPSGANEKLFF. DNA of the CDR3: TGTGCCAGCAGCCTCCCGAGCGGCGCTAATGAAAAACTGTTTTTT.

The rearrangement uses TRBV6-5 and TRBJ1-4; TRBD1 matches 7 bases. Germline loops: CDR1 MNHEY, CDR2 SVGAGI. The trim removed 7 bases at V and 6 bases at J, leaving 8 bases unmatched. CDR3 length: 14 residues. The CDR3 sequence: CASTKDRMDEKLFF. The CDR3 nucleotides are TGTGCCAGCACCAAGGACAGGATGGATGAAAAACTGTTTTTT.

Comment on this clone: Other DNA variants within this sample encode the same CDR3. The J gene is TRBJ1-2, the V gene TRBV7-9; D unresolved. Looked up from germline, CDR1 is SEHNR and CDR2 is FQNEAQ (reference sequence). The CDR3 contains 14 residues. The V end was cut by 0 bases, the J end by 2 bases, with 7 bases between. CDR3 sequence: CASSLAGSNYGYTF. CDR3 DNA: TGTGCCAGCAGCTTAGCAGGGAGCAACTATGGCTACACCTTC.

This rearrangement joins TRBV4-1 to TRBJ2-3; no clear D. The V gene's germline CDR1 is MGHRA and CDR2 YSYEKL. Trimming took off 0 bases at V and 8 bases at J, with 9 bases between the two ends. The length of the CDR3 is 13 residues. The DNA of the CDR3 is TGCGCCAGCAGCCAAGATCGGTCTTCTACGCAGTATTTT. Protein sequence: CASSQDRSSTQYF.

The genes are TRBV6-5 and TRBJ1-1, with D unresolved. The CDR3 runs to 13 residues. Germline CDR1 is MNHEY and CDR2 is SVGAGI. The V gene lost 7 bases and the J gene lost 4 bases, with 13 bases spanning the gap. The CDR3 sequence: CASTNGRSTEAFF. In DNA, the CDR3 is TGTGCCAGCACCAACGGGAGGAGCACTGAAGCTTTCTTT.

Only a few counts were recorded for this clone. The rearrangement joins TRBV19 to TRBJ2-7; D perhaps matches TRBD2 (6 bases). The germline V gene has CDR1 LNHDA and CDR2 SQIVND (reference sequence). CDR3 size: 14 residues. Between the trimmed V and J ends, which lost 2 bases and 7 bases, there was a span of 15 bases. In nucleotides, the CDR3 is TGTGCCAGTAGTATAACGGGACTTACTTCGGAGCAGTACTTC. Its translation: CASSITGLTSEQYF.

V is TRBV18 and J is TRBJ1-1, with D maybe TRBD1 (6 bases). The CDR3 sequence is 14 residues long. From germline, CDR1 is KGHSH and CDR2 LQKENI. Between the trimmed V and J ends, which lost 6 bases and 1 base, there was a span of 12 bases. For the CDR3, the DNA is TGTGCCAGCTCTCCCCAACAGGGGAACACTGAAGCTTTCTTT. It encodes CASSPQQGNTEAFF.

The chain is built from TRBV5-4 and TRBJ2-6, with no clear D. Trimming cost V 3 bases and J 0 bases, with 7 bases left between them. The germline CDR1 and CDR2 sequences are SGHNT and YYREEE (reference sequence). The CDR3 is made up of 15 amino acids. The CDR3 spells CASSYRNSGANVLTF. CDR3 sequence (DNA): TGTGCCAGCAGCTATCGGAACTCTGGGGCCAACGTCCTGACTTTC.

This sequence joins TRBV6-2 or TRBV6-3 and TRBJ2-3, with 11 bases identical to TRBD1. The CDR3 contains 15 residues. The trim removed 5 bases at V and 4 bases at J, leaving 5 bases unmatched. In germline, CDR1 is MNHEY, CDR2 SVGEGT. CDR3 in DNA: TGTGCCAGCAGTGCCGGGACAGGGGGATCAGATACGCAGTATTTT. Translating gives CASSAGTGGSDTQYF.

The V call is TRBV15, the J call TRBJ1-3; D unresolved. Trimming pared 9 bases from V and 0 bases from J, leaving 12 bases between. The CDR3 runs 14 residues. CDR1 and CDR2 from the germline V gene are LNHNV and YYDKDF (reference sequence). Written as DNA, the CDR3 is TGTGCCACTTCGAACGGCGTCTCTGGAAACACCATATATTTT. It yields the protein CATSNGVSGNTIYF.

The chain employs TRBV2 and TRBJ2-1; no firm D call. CDR3 size: 15 residues. The V and J ends lost 8 bases and 0 bases respectively, with 14 bases between them. The germline gives CDR1 SNHLY, CDR2 FYNNEI. The CDR3 here is CASPETNSSYNEQFF. The CDR3 DNA sequence: TGTGCCAGCCCAGAGACCAACAGCTCCTACAATGAGCAGTTCTTC. The variable domain in full, with the rest retrieved from reference TRBV2 and TRBJ2-1, is EPEVTQTPSHQVTQMGQEVILRCVPISNHLYFYWYRQILGQKVEFLVSFYNNEISEKSEIFDDQFSVERPDGSNFTLKIRSTKLEDSAMYFCASPETNSSYNEQFFGPGTRLTVL.

The chain couples TRBV7-2 to TRBJ1-4, with D unclear. Trimming removed 5 bases from V and 10 bases from J, with 8 bases in between. This CDR3 spans 11 amino acids. CDR1 and CDR2 (germline): SGHTA, FQGNSA. The CDR3 DNA sequence: TGTGCCAGCAGCGCCATAGGAAAACTGTTTTTT. Translating gives CASSAIGKLFF.

The chain employs TRBV10-3 and TRBJ2-3; tentative D call: TRBD2 (5 bases). V lost 3 bases and J 6 bases, leaving 10 bases between the germline ends. Germline CDR1 and CDR2: ENHRY and SYGVKD. This CDR3 region has 13 residues. The CDR3 protein is CAISEGRGDTQYF. The CDR3 region has the DNA TGTGCCATCAGTGAAGGGAGAGGGGATACGCAGTATTTT.

The V gene is TRBV5-4, the J gene TRBJ2-5, with a tentative D call TRBD2 (5 bases). This CDR3 is 13 amino acids long. V dropped 7 bases and J dropped 3 bases, with 13 bases sitting between them. Germline V gene lookup returns CDR1 SGHNT and CDR2 YYREEE (reference sequence). CDR3 in DNA: TGTGCCAGCGGGCGGGTCTATGAAGAGACCCAGTACTTC. Amino acid sequence: CASGRVYEETQYF.

The chain employs TRBV27 and TRBJ2-6, with D hard to call. Trimming took 5 bases from V and 0 from J, leaving 5 bases between them. The CDR3 extends over 14 amino acids. Germline CDR1 reads MNHEY; CDR2 reads SMNVEV (reference sequence). CDR3 coding DNA: TGTGCCAGCAGTGTAGGCTCTGGGGCCAACGTCCTGACTTTC. It translates to CASSVGSGANVLTF.

The genes are TRBV6-5 and TRBJ1-2, with TRBD1 matching over 7 bases. This CDR3 spans 15 amino acids. With V trimmed by 6 bases and J by 1 base, 8 bases remained unmatched. Germline V gene sequence: CDR1 MNHEY, CDR2 SVGAGI. The DNA of the CDR3 is TGTGCCAGCAGAGCGACAGGGACGATTAACTATGGCTACACCTTC. Protein sequence: CASRATGTINYGYTF.

The chain joins TRBV19 to TRBJ1-1, with a possible D match to TRBD1 (5 bases). From germline, CDR1 is LNHDA and CDR2 SQIVND (reference sequence). This CDR3 is 16 amino acids long. The V end lost 3 bases, the J end lost 1 base, and 15 bases lay between the germline ends. The CDR3 spells CASSMISPGGNTEAFF. CDR3 DNA: TGTGCCAGTAGTATGATCTCCCCGGGGGGGAACACTGAAGCTTTCTTT. Using reference TRBV19 and TRBJ1-1 for the parts outside the CDR3, the full variable domain is DGGITQSPKYLFRKEGQNVTLSCEQNLNHDAMYWYRQDPGQGLRLIYYSQIVNDFQKGDIAEGYSVSREKKESFPLTVTSAQKNPTAFYLCASSMISPGGNTEAFFGQGTRLTVV.

The chain has TRBV29-1 and TRBJ2-3; the match to TRBD2 covers 9 bases. The CDR3 extends over 13 amino acids. J lost 0 bases, V lost 7 bases, and 2 bases had no gene match. CDR1 is SQVTM and CDR2 is ANQGSEA in the germline V gene. CDR3 in amino acids: CSGLAASTDTQYF. In DNA, the CDR3 is TGCAGCGGACTAGCGGCTAGCACAGATACGCAGTATTTT.

The V gene is TRBV6-5, the J gene TRBJ1-1; D ambiguous. Trimming left V 5 bases short and J 4 bases short, with 11 bases between. This CDR3 is 13 amino acids long. Germline CDR1 reads MNHEY; CDR2 reads SVGAGI. CDR3 coding DNA: TGTGCCAGCAGTCCACGGACGTCCACTGAAGCTTTCTTT. Its protein product is CASSPRTSTEAFF.

The rearrangement joins TRBV6-5 to TRBJ1-1; unclear D gene. Germline V gene data show CDR1 as MNHEY and CDR2 as SVGAGI. CDR3 length: 13 residues. V was pared by 8 bases and J by 0 bases, with 10 bases between. The CDR3 DNA reads as TGTGCCAGCTCAGCAGGCGTGAACACTGAAGCTTTCTTT. It yields the protein CASSAGVNTEAFF.

V gene TRBV5-4 combines with J gene TRBJ2-7, with 7 positions matching TRBD1. Germline V CDR1 and CDR2: SGHNT, YYREEE (reference sequence). The CDR3 covers 14 residues. The ends lost 0 bases at V and 4 bases at J; junction bases unmatched: 4. In DNA form, the CDR3 reads TGTGCCAGCAGCTTGGGAGGGGGCAGGTACGAGCAGTACTTC. Its translation is CASSLGGGRYEQYF.

V usage is TRBV10-3 and J usage is TRBJ2-2, with 9 bases identical to TRBD2. There are 18 residues in the CDR3. Unmatched junction bases numbered 5, after V lost 0 bases and J lost 0 bases. From germline, CDR1 is ENHRY and CDR2 SYGVKD. The CDR3 region has the DNA TGTGCCATCAGTGAGTCGAGGAGCGGGGGGACGAACACCGGGGAGCTGTTTTTT. Amino acids: CAISESRSGGTNTGELFF.